This TCR beta chain was retrieved from a study of neoadjuvant anti-PD-1 for oral cavity cancer. Sequenced by immunoSEQ multiplex PCR; TCRdb stores in-frame clones only, minus some. The data hold around 60,000 clones, with roughly three quarters observed a single time. In germline, CDR1 is MGHRA, CDR2 YSYEKL. V lost 5 bases, J lost 0 bases, and 11 bases lay in between. CDR3 length equals 15 residues. Comment on this clone: Its cognate antigen is unknown.

General study results and limits: Pretreatment Treg/Th17 ratio correlated inversely with post-treatment tumor clonality. After neoadjuvant nivolumab, PBMC T cell clonality was significantly higher in non-responders than responders.

Analysis of PBMCs was direct, with no culture step. This chain links TRBV4-1 with TRBJ1-3, with no clear D. Sequenced here: PBMCs, sampled before nivolumab (anti-PD-1) treatment. The receptor's source is a person aged 35 to 85 with oral cavity squamous cell carcinoma. Written as DNA, the CDR3 is TGCGCCAGCAGCTACATGATGGCCTCTGGAAACACCATATATTTT. Protein product: CASSYMMASGNTIYF.